A single sample gave rise to the 22 T cell receptor beta chains below, sequenced in a study of shared clonotypes between healthy human individuals. The repertoire was sequenced with immunoSEQ multiplex PCR; TCRdb's copy has only in-frame clones and lacks some. Among some 1,600,000 clones listed, around 98% were seen once. Material for sequencing was naive CD4+ T cells sorted from blood. Indicated subset: CD45RA+ positively selected. The receptors were gathered from a man younger than 45 in good health.

The chain couples TRBV5-1 to TRBJ2-5; D gene uncertain. This CDR3 spans 13 amino acids. The V end lost 0 bases, the J end lost 4 bases, and 7 bases lay between the germline ends. From germline, CDR1 is SGHRS and CDR2 YFSETQ. CDR3 residues: CASSLEVPETQYF. Here the CDR3 DNA reads TGCGCCAGCAGCTTGGAGGTCCCAGAGACCCAGTACTTC.

Worth noting for this clone: The same CDR3 is also encoded by other DNA sequences in this sample. For the CDR3, the DNA is TGTGCCAGCAGCTCCAGGGGTAGCGGGGCCAACGTCCTGACTTTC. Protein: CASSSRGSGANVLTF. V is TRBV7-9 and J is TRBJ2-6; weak D call: TRBD1 (6 bases). V was pared by 4 bases and J by 4 bases, with 11 bases between. Germline V lookup: CDR1 SEHNR, CDR2 FQNEAQ (reference sequence). The CDR3 sequence is 15 residues long.

In regard to this clone: Other nucleotide sequences in the sample specify the same CDR3. The rearrangement links TRBV20-1 to TRBJ1-1; D is unresolved. V gave up 6 bases and J gave up 3 bases, with 8 bases separating them. Germline assignment: CDR1 DFQATT and CDR2 SNEGSKA (reference sequence). There are 11 residues in the CDR3. The CDR3 loop is CSAKRDTEAFF. CDR3 DNA: TGCAGTGCCAAACGTGACACTGAAGCTTTCTTT.

This sequence joins TRBV19 and TRBJ2-7; D may be TRBD1 or TRBD2 (5 bases each). The V gene's germline CDR1 is LNHDA and CDR2 SQIVND (reference sequence). V dropped 8 bases and J dropped 7 bases, with 12 bases sitting between them. The CDR3 sequence is 11 residues long. CDR3 protein: CASREGREQYF. The CDR3 coding sequence is TGTGCCAGTCGTGAGGGGCGGGAGCAGTACTTC.

This chain uses TRBV7-2 with TRBJ2-3; D gene uncertain. Germline V lookup: CDR1 SGHTA, CDR2 FQGNSA. The CDR3 consists of 15 residues. V shed 5 bases and J shed 1 base, with 13 bases lying between them. The CDR3 DNA is TGTGCCAGCAGCCACGTGAGTCCAGGCACAGATACGCAGTATTTT. It specifies CASSHVSPGTDTQYF. Full variable domain (remainder filled in from reference TRBV7-2 and TRBJ2-3): GAGVSQSPSNKVTEKGKDVELRCDPISGHTALYWYRQSLGQGLEFLIYFQGNSAPDKSGLPSDRFSAERTGGSVSTLTIQRTQQEDSAVYLCASSHVSPGTDTQYFGPGTRLTVL.

The chain couples TRBV19 to TRBJ2-5; D is unresolved. The CDR3 runs 14 residues. V lost 5 bases and J 5 bases, leaving 15 bases between the germline ends. Germline V gene data show CDR1 as LNHDA and CDR2 as SQIVND (reference sequence). The CDR3 is CASSGRQTWETQYF. CDR3 DNA sequence: TGTGCCAGTAGTGGGCGTCAGACTTGGGAGACCCAGTACTTC. Using reference TRBV19 and TRBJ2-5 for the parts outside the CDR3, the full variable domain is DGGITQSPKYLFRKEGQNVTLSCEQNLNHDAMYWYRQDPGQGLRLIYYSQIVNDFQKGDIAEGYSVSREKKESFPLTVTSAQKNPTAFYLCASSGRQTWETQYFGPGTRLLVL.

This chain connects TRBV14 to TRBJ2-4, with unresolved D. The CDR3 totals 11 residues. Trimming pared 3 bases from V and 8 bases from J, leaving 5 bases between. Germline values: CDR1 SGHDN, CDR2 FVKESK. The CDR3 coding sequence is TGTGCCAGCAGCCAGTCATACATTCAGTACTTC. Translation: CASSQSYIQYF.

The chain is built from TRBV9 and TRBJ2-7; 9 positions match TRBD2. The CDR3 has 18 amino acids. The ends lost 0 bases at V and 8 bases at J; junction bases unmatched: 18. The germline V gene has CDR1 SGDLS and CDR2 YYNGEE. The CDR3 loop is CASSVVAGDLTGATKQYF. The CDR3 DNA sequence: TGTGCCAGCAGCGTAGTAGCGGGAGACCTTACGGGAGCTACGAAGCAGTACTTC. Combining the CDR3 with reference TRBV9 and TRBJ2-7 gives the whole variable domain DSGVTQTPKHLITATGQRVTLRCSPRSGDLSVYWYQQSLDQGLQFLIQYYNGEERAKGNILERFSAQQFPDLHSELNLSSLELGDSALYFCASSVVAGDLTGATKQYFGPGTRLTVT.

V gene TRBV11-2 combines with J gene TRBJ2-5; D call uncertain. The germline gives CDR1 SGHAT, CDR2 FQNNGV. The CDR3 consists of 15 residues. Trimming shortened V by 5 bases and J by 0 bases, and 13 bases separated the two germline ends. CDR3 coding DNA: TGTGCCAGCAGCCCGGTTTACCCTTACCAAGAGACCCAGTACTTC. Protein product: CASSPVYPYQETQYF.

The V gene is TRBV19, the J gene TRBJ1-5, with TRBD1 matching over 8 bases. With 4 bases clipped from V and 0 bases from J, the junction kept 2 bases outside the gene matches. The CDR3 covers 15 residues. Germline lookup yields CDR1 LNHDA and CDR2 SQIVND (reference sequence). The CDR3 DNA reads as TGTGCCAGTAGTACGGACAGGGTTAGCAATCAGCCCCAGCATTTT. Translation: CASSTDRVSNQPQHF.

The rearrangement links TRBV5-1 to TRBJ2-5; TRBD1 matches 7 bases. The CDR3 runs 15 residues. CDR1 SGHRS and CDR2 YFSETQ come from the germline V gene. Unmatched junction bases numbered 9, after V lost 3 bases and J lost 4 bases. The CDR3 sequence is CASSSGRQGRETQYF. The DNA of the CDR3 is TGCGCCAGCAGCTCCGGACGACAGGGACGAGAGACCCAGTACTTC.

Regarding this clone: This CDR3 is also generated by other DNA sequences in the sample. The rearrangement links TRBV2 to TRBJ2-1; D gene unclear. V lost 7 bases and J lost 4, with 5 bases in between. This CDR3 is built from 11 residues. CDR1 is SNHLY, CDR2 FYNNEI, per germline. The CDR3 nucleotides read TGTGCCAGCAAGGTTTACAATGAGCAGTTCTTC. As protein: CASKVYNEQFF.

V usage is TRBV5-4 and J usage is TRBJ2-3, with D uncertain. From germline, CDR1 is SGHNT and CDR2 YYREEE (reference sequence). CDR3 length: 13 residues. V was cut by 3 bases and J by 5 bases, with 10 bases left in between. CDR3 coding DNA: TGTGCCAGCAGCTCCCCGTCAGGAGATACGCAGTATTTT. Translating it yields CASSSPSGDTQYF.

This sequence joins TRBV2 and TRBJ2-3; tentatively, D is TRBD2 (6 bases). Trimming removed 2 bases from V and 5 bases from J, with 11 bases in between. Germline assignment: CDR1 SNHLY and CDR2 FYNNEI. CDR3 length: 14 amino acids. CDR3 bases: TGTGCCAGCAGTGAAATAGGCGGGGTAGATACGCAGTATTTT. It encodes CASSEIGGVDTQYF.

Concerning this clone: Other DNA sequences from this sample encode an identical CDR3 as well. The chain employs TRBV18 and TRBJ2-7; 11 positions match TRBD2. Unmatched junction bases numbered 3, after V lost 2 bases and J lost 3 bases. This CDR3 has 15 amino acids. Per the germline V gene, CDR1 is KGHSH and CDR2 is LQKENI. The CDR3 loop reads CASSPGTSGLYEQYF. The CDR3 bases are TGTGCCAGCTCACCAGGGACTAGCGGACTCTACGAGCAGTACTTC.

V gene TRBV4-1 combines with J gene TRBJ2-5; possibly TRBD1 for D (6 bases). The V end was cut by 2 bases, the J end by 2 bases, with 15 bases between. Germline CDR1 and CDR2: MGHRA and YSYEKL. The CDR3 covers 16 residues. The CDR3 loop reads CASSQTDFDRQETQYF. The CDR3 DNA is TGCGCCAGCAGCCAAACAGACTTTGACAGGCAAGAGACCCAGTACTTC.

In its sample, this clone was seen once. The rearrangement joins TRBV10-2 to TRBJ1-2, with D possibly being TRBD1 (6 bases). With 0 bases removed from V and 5 bases from J, the gap between germline ends came to 16 bases. This CDR3 region has 16 residues. Germline V CDR1 and CDR2: WSHSY, SAAADI. In DNA form, the CDR3 reads TGCGCCAGCAGTGAGTCAGGGACATGGCATAGGTATGGCTACACCTTC. This encodes CASSESGTWHRYGYTF.

This rearrangement joins TRBV7-9 to TRBJ1-2; a possible D gene is TRBD1 (5 bases). The CDR3 sequence is 14 residues long. Trimming removed 5 bases from V and 7 bases from J, with 17 bases in between. Per germline, CDR1 SEHNR and CDR2 FQNEAQ (reference sequence). The CDR3 reads CASSLAGTAFGYTF. In nucleotides, the CDR3 is TGTGCCAGCAGCCTTGCAGGGACGGCGTTTGGCTACACCTTC.

This clone was picked up one time. Different DNA sequences within this sample yield the same CDR3. The chain joins TRBV9 to TRBJ2-1; D is ambiguous. CDR1 and CDR2 (germline): SGDLS, YYNGEE. V was pared by 0 bases and J by 7 bases, with 8 bases between. The CDR3 is 13 amino acids. CDR3 sequence reads: CASSVALRNEQFF. CDR3 in DNA: TGTGCCAGCAGCGTAGCTCTTAGGAATGAGCAGTTCTTC.

The chain has TRBV4-1 and TRBJ2-7; D is ambiguous. Trimming removed 1 base from V and 1 base from J, with 8 bases in between. Germline values: CDR1 MGHRA, CDR2 YSYEKL. This CDR3 is built from 14 residues. Here the CDR3 reads CASSQVGRSYEQYF. The CDR3 DNA follows: TGCGCCAGCAGCCAAGTTGGGCGGTCCTACGAGCAGTACTTC.

The V gene is TRBV7-9, the J gene TRBJ1-2; TRBD1 agrees at 7 bases. With V trimmed by 0 bases and J by 7 bases, 5 bases remained unmatched. The germline gives CDR1 SEHNR, CDR2 FQNEAQ (reference sequence). This CDR3 has 14 amino acids. The CDR3 region is CASSLAQGGPGYTF. The CDR3 DNA follows: TGTGCCAGCAGCTTAGCGCAAGGGGGCCCTGGCTACACCTTC.

The CDR3 DNA sequence: TGCGCCAGCAGCCAAGTGTTGGGACTAGCGGGAGGGGTCTACAATGAGCAGTTCTTC. Amino acids: CASSQVLGLAGGVYNEQFF. The chain has TRBV4-1 and TRBJ2-1, with 16 bases fitting TRBD2. The CDR3 loop spans 19 amino acids. The germline V gene encodes CDR1 MGHRA and CDR2 YSYEKL. After removal of 1 base from V and 3 bases from J, the junction contained 6 bases not matched to a gene.